This is a list of T cell receptor beta chains from one sample in a study of T cells in Graves' hyperthyroidism and ophthalmopathy. TCRdb itself ran the multiplex PCR reads through MiXCR, one entry per CDR3 protein. The sample includes around 97,000 distinct CDR3 sequences, 47% of them seen just once. The sequenced sample was blood. The receptors were gathered from a man in his forties or fifties with Graves' hyperthyroidism. CDR3s include the opening cysteine and the closing phenylalanine or tryptophan. A D gene is named only where the DNA matches it firmly. Where a row states a size, it is once, few, many or the class of an expanded clone; other rows omit it.

TRBV7-8	many	TRBJ1-5	-	TGTGCCAGCAGCCCTGATAATATCAATCAGCCCCAGCATTTT	CASSPDNINQPQHF
TRBV4-1	many	TRBJ2-5	-	TGCGCCAGCAGCCAATGGGTCGGGGAGACCCAGTACTTC	CASSQWVGETQYF
TRBV6-5	few	TRBJ2-1	TRBD2	TGTGCCAGCAGTAACCTAGCGGGGGGGCCAGGTGAGCAGTTCTTC	CASSNLAGGPGEQFF
TRBV2	-	TRBJ2-5	TRBD2	TGTGCCAGCAGTGAAGCTCTCGTGTGGGAAGCGGGAGTTTTAGAGTCCCAGTACTTC	CASSEALVWEAGVLESQYF
TRBV2	-	TRBJ1-5	-	TGTGCCAGCAATTCAGGAGAATATAGGCAGCCCCAGCATTTT	CASNSGEYRQPQHF
TRBV20-1	-	TRBJ1-1	-	TGCAGTGCTAGAGATTCAGGGGCGAACACGGCAGCTTTCTTT	CSARDSGANTAAFF
TRBV7-3	-	TRBJ2-5	-	TGTGCCAGCAGCTTGGCGGCCCAGTACTTC	CASSLAAQYF
TRBV5-6	many	TRBJ2-2	TRBD1	TGTGCCAGCAGCTATCGGGACAGGGATACCGGGGAGCTGTTTTTT	CASSYRDRDTGELFF
TRBV7-6	-	TRBJ2-6	-	TGTGCCAGCAGCTCCGGCAGGGGGGCGAACACTGAAGCTTTC	CASSSGRGANTEAF
TRBV7-3	-	TRBJ1-3	-	TGTGCCAGCAGCTTACGAGACACCATATATTTT	CASSLRDTIYF